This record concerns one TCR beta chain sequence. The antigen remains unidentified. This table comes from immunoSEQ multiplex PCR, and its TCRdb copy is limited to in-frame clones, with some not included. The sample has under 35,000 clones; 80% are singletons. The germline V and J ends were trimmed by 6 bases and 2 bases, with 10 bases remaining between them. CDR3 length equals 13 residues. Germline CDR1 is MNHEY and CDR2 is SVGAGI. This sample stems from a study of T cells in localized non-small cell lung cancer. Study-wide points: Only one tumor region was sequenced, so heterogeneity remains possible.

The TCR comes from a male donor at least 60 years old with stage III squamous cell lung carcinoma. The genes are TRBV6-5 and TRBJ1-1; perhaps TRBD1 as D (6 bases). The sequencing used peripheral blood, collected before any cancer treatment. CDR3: CASSRDKNTEAFF. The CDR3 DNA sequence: TGTGCCAGCAGCCGGGACAAAAACACTGAAGCTTTCTTT.